This T cell receptor beta chain was obtained from a study of immune evolution from preneoplasia to lung adenocarcinoma. Across the study: HLA loss of heterozygosity: under 7.5% AIS, about 15% MIA, approximately 35% ADC, none AAH.

Patients had resection in Japan or China between the mid-2010s and the late 2010s. Histologic diagnosis was independently verified by two lung pathologists. Study outcomes and limitations: Later-stage lesions appeared to have more T cells, more diversity, less clonality.

On this clone: Its antigen remains unknown.

Sequencing used immunoSEQ multiplex PCR; TCRdb keeps in-frame clones, though not all of them. The sample contains tens of thousands of clones, around 80% of which appear only once. Specimen: FFPE invasive lung adenocarcinoma tissue. The receptor's source is a person in their sixties with lung adenocarcinoma.

CDR3 in amino acids: CASSPWTSGFAGDTQYF. The DNA for the CDR3 is TGTGCCAGCAGCCCTTGGACTAGCGGCTTTGCCGGAGATACGCAGTATTTT. This chain links TRBV11-1 with TRBJ2-3, with TRBD2 matching 10 bases. The germline gives CDR1 SGHAT, CDR2 FQDESV (reference sequence). CDR3 length: 17 amino acids. J lost 5 bases, V lost 5 bases, and 13 bases had no gene match.